These 2 T cell receptor beta chains were sequenced from one sample in a study of response to subunit inactivated influenza vaccine. MiXCR, applied by TCRdb to the RT-PCR reads, yields one record per CDR3 protein. The repertoire holds some 800,000 distinct CDR3 sequences, with 21% as singletons. Sequencing was performed on PBMCs from blood, taken about 5 days after vaccination. The receptors here all came from a man aged 50 or older who received an inactivated influenza vaccine.

This clonotype turned up a few times. The chain joins TRBV5-1 to TRBJ2-2, with a weak D call TRBD1 (5 bases). The CDR3 has 15 amino acids. The V end was cut by 0 bases, the J end by 5 bases, with 11 bases between. In germline, CDR1 is SGHRS, CDR2 YFSETQ. The DNA for the CDR3 is TGCGCCAGCAGCTTGGGTGACAGTAGTACCGGGGAGCTGTTTTTT. Translation gives CASSLGDSSTGELFF.

V and J are TRBV5-5 and TRBJ1-6; unclear D gene. Germline V gives CDR1 SGHKS, CDR2 YYEKEE (reference sequence). The V gene lost 0 bases and the J gene lost 4 bases, with 8 bases spanning the gap. This CDR3 comprises 15 residues. The CDR3 loop is CASSLEEIYNSPLHF. CDR3 sequence (DNA): TGTGCCAGCAGCTTGGAGGAAATTTATAATTCACCCCTCCACTTT.